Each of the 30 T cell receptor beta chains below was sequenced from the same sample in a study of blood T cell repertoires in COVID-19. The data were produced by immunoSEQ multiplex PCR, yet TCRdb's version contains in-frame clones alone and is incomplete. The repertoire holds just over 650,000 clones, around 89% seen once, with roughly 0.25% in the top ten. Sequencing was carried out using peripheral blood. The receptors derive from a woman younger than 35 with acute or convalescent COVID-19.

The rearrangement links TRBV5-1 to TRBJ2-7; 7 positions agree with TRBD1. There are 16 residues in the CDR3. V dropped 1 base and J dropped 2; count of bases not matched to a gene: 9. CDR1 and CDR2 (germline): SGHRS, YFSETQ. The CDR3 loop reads CASSLRKMTGPYEQYF. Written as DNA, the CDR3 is TGCGCCAGCAGCTTGAGGAAAATGACAGGGCCCTACGAGCAGTACTTC.

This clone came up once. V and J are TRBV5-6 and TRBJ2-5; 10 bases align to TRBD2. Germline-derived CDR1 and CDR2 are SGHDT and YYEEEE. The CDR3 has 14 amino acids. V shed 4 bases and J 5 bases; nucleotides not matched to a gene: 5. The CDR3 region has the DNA TGTGCCAGCAGCCCTGGACTAGCGGTGGAGACCCAGTACTTC. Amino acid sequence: CASSPGLAVETQYF.

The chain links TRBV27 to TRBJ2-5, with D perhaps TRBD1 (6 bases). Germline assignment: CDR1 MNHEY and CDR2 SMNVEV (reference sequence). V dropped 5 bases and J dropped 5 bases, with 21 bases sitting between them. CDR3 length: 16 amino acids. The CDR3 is CASSLLRGVRQETQYF. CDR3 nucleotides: TGTGCCAGCAGTCTACTCAGGGGAGTTCGCCAGGAGACCCAGTACTTC.

The DNA for the CDR3 is TGTGCCAGCAGCCCCCGAGTCGATTATGGCGAGCAGTACTTC. Translating gives CASSPRVDYGEQYF. The rearrangement joins TRBV9 to TRBJ2-7; D unclear. The V and J ends lost 4 bases and 6 bases respectively, with 17 bases between them. This CDR3 comprises 14 residues. Per germline, CDR1 SGDLS and CDR2 YYNGEE.

The CDR3 bases are TGCGCCAGCAGCCAAGCGGGACTAGCGAGCTCCTACAATGAGCAGTTCTTC. This codes for CASSQAGLASSYNEQFF. This chain uses TRBV4-1 with TRBJ2-1; the match to TRBD2 covers 10 bases. The CDR3 runs 17 residues. V shed 1 base, J shed 0 bases, and the junction held 3 bases outside the gene matches. Germline lookup yields CDR1 MGHRA and CDR2 YSYEKL.

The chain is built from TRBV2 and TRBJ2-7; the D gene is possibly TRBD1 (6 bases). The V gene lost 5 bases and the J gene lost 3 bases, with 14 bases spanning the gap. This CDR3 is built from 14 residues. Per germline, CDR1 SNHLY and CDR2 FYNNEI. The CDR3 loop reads CASSSNTGIYEQYF. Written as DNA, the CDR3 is TGTGCCAGCAGTTCCAATACAGGGATCTACGAGCAGTACTTC.

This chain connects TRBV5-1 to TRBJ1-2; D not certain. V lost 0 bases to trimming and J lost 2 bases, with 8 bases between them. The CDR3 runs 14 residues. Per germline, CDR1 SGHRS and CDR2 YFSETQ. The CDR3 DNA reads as TGCGCCAGCAGCTTGGAACAGACCAACTATGGCTACACCTTC. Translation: CASSLEQTNYGYTF.

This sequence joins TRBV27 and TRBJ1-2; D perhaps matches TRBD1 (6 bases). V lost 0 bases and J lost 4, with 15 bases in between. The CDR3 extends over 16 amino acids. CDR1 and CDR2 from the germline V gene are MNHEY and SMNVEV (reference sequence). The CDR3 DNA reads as TGTGCCAGCAGTTTATCCGTCACAGGGTTCCCCTATGGCTACACCTTC. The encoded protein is CASSLSVTGFPYGYTF.

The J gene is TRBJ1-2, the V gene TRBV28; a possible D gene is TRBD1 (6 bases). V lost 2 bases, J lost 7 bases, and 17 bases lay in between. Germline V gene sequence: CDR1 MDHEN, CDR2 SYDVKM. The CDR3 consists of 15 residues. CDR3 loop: CASSLGGGRVFGYTF. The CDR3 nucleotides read TGTGCCAGCAGTTTAGGGGGGGGCAGGGTATTTGGCTACACCTTC.

Written as DNA, the CDR3 is TGCGCCAGCGGAGGACAGGGAAGCAATCAGCCCCAGCATTTT. Protein: CASGGQGSNQPQHF. The J gene is TRBJ1-5, the V gene TRBV10-2, with 8 bases lining up with TRBD1. The V gene end was trimmed by 8 bases and the J gene end by 1 base; junction bases not matched to a gene: 4. Germline values: CDR1 WSHSY, CDR2 SAAADI. This CDR3 is 14 amino acids long.

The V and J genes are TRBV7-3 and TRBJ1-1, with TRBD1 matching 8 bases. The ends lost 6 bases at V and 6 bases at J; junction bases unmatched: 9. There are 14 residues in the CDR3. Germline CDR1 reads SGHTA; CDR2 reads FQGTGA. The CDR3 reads CASSSYQGAPEAFF. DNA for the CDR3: TGTGCCAGCAGTTCTTACCAGGGGGCTCCTGAAGCTTTCTTT.

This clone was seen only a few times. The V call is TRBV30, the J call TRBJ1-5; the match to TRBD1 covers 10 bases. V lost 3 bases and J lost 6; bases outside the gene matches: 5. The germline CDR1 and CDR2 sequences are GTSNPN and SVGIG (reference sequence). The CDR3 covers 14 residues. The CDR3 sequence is CAWRAGQGSQPQHF. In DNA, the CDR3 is TGTGCCTGGAGGGCGGGACAGGGGTCTCAGCCCCAGCATTTT.

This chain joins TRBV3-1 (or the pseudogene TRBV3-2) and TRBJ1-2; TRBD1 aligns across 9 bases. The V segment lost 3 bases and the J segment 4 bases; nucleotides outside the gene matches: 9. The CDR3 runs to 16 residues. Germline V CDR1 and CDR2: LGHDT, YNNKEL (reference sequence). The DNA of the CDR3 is TGTGCCAGCAGCCAGGGACAGGGTCGATTGGCCTATGGCTACACCTTC. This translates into CASSQGQGRLAYGYTF.

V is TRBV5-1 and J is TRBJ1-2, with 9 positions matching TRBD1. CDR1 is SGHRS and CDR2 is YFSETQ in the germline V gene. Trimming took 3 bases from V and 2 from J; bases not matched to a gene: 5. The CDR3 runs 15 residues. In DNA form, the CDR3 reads TGCGCCAGCAGCTCCGAAGGGACAGGGAACTATGGCTACACCTTC. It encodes CASSSEGTGNYGYTF.

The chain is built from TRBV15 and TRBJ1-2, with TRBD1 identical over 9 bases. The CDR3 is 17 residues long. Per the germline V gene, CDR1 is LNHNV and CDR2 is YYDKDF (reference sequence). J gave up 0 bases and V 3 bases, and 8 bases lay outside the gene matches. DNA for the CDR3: TGTGCCACCAGCAGGTTCACAGGGGGCTCCGCTAACTATGGCTACACCTTC. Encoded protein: CATSRFTGGSANYGYTF.

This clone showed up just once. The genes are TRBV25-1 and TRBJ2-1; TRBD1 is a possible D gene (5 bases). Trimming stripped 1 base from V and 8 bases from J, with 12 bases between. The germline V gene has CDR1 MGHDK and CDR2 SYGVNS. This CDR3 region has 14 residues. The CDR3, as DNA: TGTGCCAGCAGTGAATCCTTCCAGGGCCATGAGCAGTTCTTC. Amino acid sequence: CASSESFQGHEQFF.

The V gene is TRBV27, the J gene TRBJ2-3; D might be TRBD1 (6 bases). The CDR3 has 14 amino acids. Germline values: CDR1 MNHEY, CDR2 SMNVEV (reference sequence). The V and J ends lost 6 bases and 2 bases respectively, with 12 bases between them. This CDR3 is CASRTGVNTDTQYF. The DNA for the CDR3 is TGTGCCAGCAGGACAGGAGTGAACACAGATACGCAGTATTTT.

The chain's CDR3 is CASSRDKNEQFF. CDR3 DNA: TGTGCCAGCAGTCGGGACAAGAATGAGCAGTTCTTC. This chain joins TRBV28 and TRBJ2-1, with a possible D match to TRBD1 (6 bases). The CDR3 totals 12 residues. The germline V and J ends were trimmed by 5 bases and 7 bases, with 9 bases remaining between them. The germline V gene encodes CDR1 MDHEN and CDR2 SYDVKM.

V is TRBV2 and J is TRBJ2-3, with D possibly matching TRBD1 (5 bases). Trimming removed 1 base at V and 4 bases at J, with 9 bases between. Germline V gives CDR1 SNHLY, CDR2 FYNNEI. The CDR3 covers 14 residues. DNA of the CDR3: TGTGCCAGCAGTGAAGGGGGCGCGGCAGATACGCAGTATTTT. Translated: CASSEGGAADTQYF.

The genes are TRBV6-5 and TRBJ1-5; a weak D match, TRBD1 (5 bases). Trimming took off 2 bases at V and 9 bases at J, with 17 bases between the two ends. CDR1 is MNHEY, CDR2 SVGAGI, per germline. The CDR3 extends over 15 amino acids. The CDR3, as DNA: TGTGCCAGCAGTTACCTCCCAGGGCCCGATTGGCCCCAGCATTTT. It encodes CASSYLPGPDWPQHF.

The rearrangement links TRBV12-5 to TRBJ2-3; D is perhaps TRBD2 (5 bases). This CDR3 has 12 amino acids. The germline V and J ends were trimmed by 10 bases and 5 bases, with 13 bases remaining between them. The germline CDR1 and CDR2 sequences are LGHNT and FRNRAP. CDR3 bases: TGTGCTACGAGGGTTGTTGGAGATACGCAGTATTTT. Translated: CATRVVGDTQYF.

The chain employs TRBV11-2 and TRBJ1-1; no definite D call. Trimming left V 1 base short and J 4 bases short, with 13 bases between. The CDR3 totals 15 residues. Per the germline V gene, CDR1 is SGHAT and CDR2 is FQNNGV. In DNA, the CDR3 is TGTGCCAGCAGCTTAGGTTTTTCCGGCGGCACTGAAGCTTTCTTT. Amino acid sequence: CASSLGFSGGTEAFF.

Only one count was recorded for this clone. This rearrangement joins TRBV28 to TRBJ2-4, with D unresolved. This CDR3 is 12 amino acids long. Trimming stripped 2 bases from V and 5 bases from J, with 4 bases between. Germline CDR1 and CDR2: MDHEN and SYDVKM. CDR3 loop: CASSLSENIQYF. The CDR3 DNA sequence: TGTGCCAGCAGTTTAAGCGAAAACATTCAGTACTTC.

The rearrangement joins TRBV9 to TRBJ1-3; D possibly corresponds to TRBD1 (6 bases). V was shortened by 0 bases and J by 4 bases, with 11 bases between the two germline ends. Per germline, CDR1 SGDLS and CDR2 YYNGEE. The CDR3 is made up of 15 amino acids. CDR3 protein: CASSVEAGAGNTIYF. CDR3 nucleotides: TGTGCCAGCAGCGTAGAGGCAGGGGCAGGAAACACCATATATTTT.

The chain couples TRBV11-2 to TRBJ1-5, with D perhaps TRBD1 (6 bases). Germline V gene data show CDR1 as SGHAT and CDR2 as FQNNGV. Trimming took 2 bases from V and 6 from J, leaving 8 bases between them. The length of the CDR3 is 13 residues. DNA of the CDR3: TGTGCCAGCAGCTTACGGGGGGCTCAGCCCCAGCATTTT. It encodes CASSLRGAQPQHF.

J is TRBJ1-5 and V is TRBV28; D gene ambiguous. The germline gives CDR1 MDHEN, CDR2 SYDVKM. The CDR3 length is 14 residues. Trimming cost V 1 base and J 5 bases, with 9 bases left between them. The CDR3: CASSLSKEHQPQHF. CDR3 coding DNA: TGTGCCAGCAGTTTATCAAAGGAGCATCAGCCCCAGCATTTT.

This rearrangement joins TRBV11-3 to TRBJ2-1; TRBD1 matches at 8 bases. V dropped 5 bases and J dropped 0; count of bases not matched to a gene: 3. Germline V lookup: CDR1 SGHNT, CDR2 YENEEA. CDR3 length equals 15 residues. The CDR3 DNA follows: TGTGCCAGCAGCCCAGGGGGCTCCTCCTACAATGAGCAGTTCTTC. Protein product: CASSPGGSSYNEQFF.

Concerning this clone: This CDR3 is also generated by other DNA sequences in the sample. CDR3 bases: TGTGCCATCAGTGAGCCGGGTGTCGAAGCTTTCTTT. Residues: CAISEPGVEAFF. The chain has TRBV10-3 and TRBJ1-1; no firm D call. The CDR3 has 12 residues. Trimming removed 2 bases at V and 8 bases at J, with 9 bases between. In germline, CDR1 is ENHRY, CDR2 SYGVKD.

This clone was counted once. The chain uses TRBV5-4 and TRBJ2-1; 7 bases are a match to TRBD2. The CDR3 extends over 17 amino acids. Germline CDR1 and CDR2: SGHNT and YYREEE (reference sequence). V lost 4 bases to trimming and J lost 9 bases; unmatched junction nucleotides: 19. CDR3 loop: CASSPRLLGGRLGEQFF. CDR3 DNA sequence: TGTGCCAGCAGCCCGCGCCTGCTCGGGGGGAGGCTCGGTGAGCAGTTCTTC.

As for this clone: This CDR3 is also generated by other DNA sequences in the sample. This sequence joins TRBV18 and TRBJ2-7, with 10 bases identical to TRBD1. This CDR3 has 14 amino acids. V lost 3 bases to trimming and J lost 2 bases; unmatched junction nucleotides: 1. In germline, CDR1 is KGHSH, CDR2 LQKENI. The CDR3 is CASSPGQGAYEQYF. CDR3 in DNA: TGTGCCAGCTCACCCGGACAGGGGGCCTACGAGCAGTACTTC.